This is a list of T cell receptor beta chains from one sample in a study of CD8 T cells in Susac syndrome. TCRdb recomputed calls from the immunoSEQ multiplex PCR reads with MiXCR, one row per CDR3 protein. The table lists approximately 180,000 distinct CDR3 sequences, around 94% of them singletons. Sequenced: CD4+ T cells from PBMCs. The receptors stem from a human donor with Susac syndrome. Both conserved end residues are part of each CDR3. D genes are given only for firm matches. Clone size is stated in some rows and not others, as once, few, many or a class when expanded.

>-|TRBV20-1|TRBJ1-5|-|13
CSASADSNQPQHF
TGCAGTGCTAGCGCTGACAGCAATCAGCCCCAGCATTTT
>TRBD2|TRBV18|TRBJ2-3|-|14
CASSSGRGTDTQYF
TGTGCCAGCTCCTCAGGGAGGGGCACAGATACGCAGTATTTT
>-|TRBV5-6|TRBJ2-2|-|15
CASSLHRTNTGELFF
TGTGCCAGCAGCTTACACAGAACGAACACCGGGGAGCTGTTTTTT
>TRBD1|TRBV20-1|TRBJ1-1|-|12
CSATPTGDEAFF
TGCAGTGCTACCCCCACAGGGGACGAAGCTTTCTTT
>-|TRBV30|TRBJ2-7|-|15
CAWSARDTIAYEQYF
TGTGCCTGGAGTGCGCGGGACACTATAGCGTACGAGCAGTACTTC
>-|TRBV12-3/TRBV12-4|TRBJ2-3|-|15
CASADSPHNTDTQYF
TGTGCCAGCGCGGACTCTCCCCATAACACAGATACGCAGTATTTT
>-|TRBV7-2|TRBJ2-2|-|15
CASSPPGRVTGELFF
TGTGCCAGCAGTCCCCCCGGCAGGGTCACCGGGGAGCTGTTTTTT
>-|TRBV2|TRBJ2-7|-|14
CASRGGPHGDEQYF
TGTGCCAGCAGAGGAGGTCCCCATGGGGACGAGCAGTACTTC
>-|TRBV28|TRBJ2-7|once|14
CASRKPGTGYEQYF
TGTGCCAGCAGGAAACCAGGGACCGGGTACGAGCAGTACTTC
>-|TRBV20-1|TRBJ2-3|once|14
CSASGDGFTDTQYF
TGCAGTGCTAGCGGGGACGGATTCACAGATACGCAGTATTTT
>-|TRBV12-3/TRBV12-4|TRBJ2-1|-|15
CASSLGDRGMDEQFF
TGTGCCAGCAGTTTAGGTGATAGGGGTATGGATGAGCAGTTCTTC
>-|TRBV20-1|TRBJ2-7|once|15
CSATPPTSTSYEQYF
TGCAGTGCGACACCTCCCACTAGCACGTCCTACGAGCAGTACTTC
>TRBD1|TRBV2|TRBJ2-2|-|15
CASSVRTGGTGELFF
TGTGCCAGCAGTGTCCGAACAGGGGGAACCGGGGAGCTGTTTTTT
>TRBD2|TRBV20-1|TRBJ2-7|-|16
CSAHGGLAGNSYEQYF
TGCAGTGCTCATGGGGGACTAGCGGGGAACTCCTACGAGCAGTACTTC
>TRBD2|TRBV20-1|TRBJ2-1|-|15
CSALRASGRRSEQFF
TGCAGTGCTCTGAGGGCTAGCGGGAGACGGAGTGAGCAGTTCTTC
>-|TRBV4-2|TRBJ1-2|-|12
CASSQDHYGYTF
TGTGCCAGCAGCCAAGACCACTATGGCTACACCTTC